The 10 T cell receptor beta chains below all came from one sample that was sequenced in a study of cytomegalovirus exposure and HLA in healthy donors. The PCR employed 60 Vbeta primers together with 13 Jbeta primers. Profiling relied on immunoSEQ multiplex PCR, and the TCRdb table lists in-frame clones only, not all of them. The sample consists of about 110,000 clones, approximately 66% of them appearing once. The sample taken for sequencing was PBMCs. All receptors derive from a man aged 35-49 years in good health and CMV-seropositive.

This chain uses TRBV23-1 with TRBJ2-7; D gene unclear. TRBV23-1 is designated an ORF whose function remains uncertain. V was shortened by 9 bases and J by 4 bases, with 10 bases between the two germline ends. The CDR3 consists of 11 residues. For the CDR3, the DNA is TGCGCCAGTCATCCAGGATACGAGCAGTACTTC. This gives the protein CASHPGYEQYF.

The rearrangement links TRBV9 to TRBJ1-3; D ambiguous. Per germline, CDR1 SGDLS and CDR2 YYNGEE. This CDR3 spans 12 amino acids. V lost 3 bases, J lost 7 bases, and 8 bases lay in between. This CDR3 reads CASSASWNTIYF. The CDR3 DNA reads as TGTGCCAGCAGCGCCAGTTGGAACACCATATATTTT.

The chain links TRBV28 to TRBJ2-2; 9 nucleotides line up with TRBD1. Trimming removed 6 bases from V and 2 bases from J; junction bases left unmatched: 7. From germline, CDR1 is MDHEN and CDR2 SYDVKM. The CDR3 extends over 16 amino acids. The CDR3 bases are TGTGCCAGCAGGAGATACAGGGGGCTCAACACCGGGGAGCTGTTTTTT. Its translation is CASRRYRGLNTGELFF.

The chain combines TRBV6-5 with TRBJ1-1, with D possibly TRBD1 on 6 matching bases. Germline values: CDR1 MNHEY, CDR2 SVGAGI. CDR3 size: 15 residues. V was cut by 5 bases and J by 6 bases, with 19 bases left in between. The CDR3 DNA reads TGTGCCAGCAGTCCTTTAAAAGGGGGAAGGGCTGAAGCTTTCTTT. This gives the protein CASSPLKGGRAEAFF.

The rearrangement links TRBV18 to TRBJ2-1; tentatively, D is TRBD1 (5 bases). CDR3 length equals 15 residues. V lost 4 bases to trimming and J lost 6 bases, with 16 bases between them. CDR1 and CDR2 (germline): KGHSH, LQKENI. CDR3: CASSLTTVPPNEQFF. CDR3 nucleotide sequence: TGTGCCAGCTCACTAACGACAGTTCCCCCCAATGAGCAGTTCTTC.

This sequence joins TRBV28 and TRBJ2-7; TRBD2 agrees at 11 bases. Germline V gene data show CDR1 as MDHEN and CDR2 as SYDVKM. Germline trimming cut 6 bases from V and 0 bases from J; bases unmatched to any gene: 4. The CDR3 length is 15 residues. CDR3: CASRVTSGNSYEQYF. In nucleotides, the CDR3 is TGTGCCAGCAGGGTGACTAGCGGGAACTCCTACGAGCAGTACTTC.

This chain joins TRBV30 and TRBJ1-2; D may be TRBD1 (6 bases). The CDR3 is made up of 14 amino acids. The V gene lost 6 bases and the J gene lost 3 bases, with 17 bases spanning the gap. CDR1 GTSNPN and CDR2 SVGIG come from the germline V gene (reference sequence). The CDR3, as DNA: TGTGCCTGCCAGGACAGCCAGGGACACTATGGCTACACCTTC. Translation: CACQDSQGHYGYTF. The full variable domain, in which reference TRBV30 and TRBJ1-2 provide the parts outside the CDR3, is SQTIHQWPATLVQPVGSPLSLECTVEGTSNPNLYWYRQAAGRGLQLLFYSVGIGQISSEVPQNLSASRPQDRQFILSSKKLLLSDSGFYLCACQDSQGHYGYTFGSGTRLTVV.

The chain links TRBV9 to TRBJ2-7; 9 nucleotides line up with TRBD1. CDR1 SGDLS and CDR2 YYNGEE come from the germline V gene. With 4 bases clipped from V and 0 bases from J, the junction kept 5 bases outside the gene matches. The CDR3 sequence is 15 residues long. The CDR3 nucleotides read TGTGCCAGCAGCCCAGGGACAGGGATCTCCTACGAGCAGTACTTC. This sequence encodes CASSPGTGISYEQYF.

The J gene is TRBJ1-1, the V gene TRBV18, with unresolved D. Germline loops: CDR1 KGHSH, CDR2 LQKENI. The CDR3 has 15 amino acids. The V end was cut by 3 bases, the J end by 4 bases, with 15 bases between. The CDR3 bases are TGTGCCAGCTCACCCCCTAAGCGGCGGAGCACTGAAGCTTTCTTT. Amino acid sequence: CASSPPKRRSTEAFF. Supplemented by reference TRBV18 and TRBJ1-1, the full variable domain reads NAGVMQNPRHLVRRRGQEARLRCSPMKGHSHVYWYRQLPEEGLKFMVYLQKENIIDESGMPKERFSAEFPKEGPSILRIQQVVRGDSAAYFCASSPPKRRSTEAFFGQGTRLTVV.

The chain carries TRBV6-5 and TRBJ2-7; the D gene is possibly TRBD2 (6 bases). Trimming removed 4 bases at V and 12 bases at J, with 19 bases between. Germline lookup yields CDR1 MNHEY and CDR2 SVGAGI. The CDR3 covers 13 residues. The CDR3 coding sequence is TGTGCCAGCAGTTCGCGACCCGATGGAGGGTCGTACTTC. Residues: CASSSRPDGGSYF.